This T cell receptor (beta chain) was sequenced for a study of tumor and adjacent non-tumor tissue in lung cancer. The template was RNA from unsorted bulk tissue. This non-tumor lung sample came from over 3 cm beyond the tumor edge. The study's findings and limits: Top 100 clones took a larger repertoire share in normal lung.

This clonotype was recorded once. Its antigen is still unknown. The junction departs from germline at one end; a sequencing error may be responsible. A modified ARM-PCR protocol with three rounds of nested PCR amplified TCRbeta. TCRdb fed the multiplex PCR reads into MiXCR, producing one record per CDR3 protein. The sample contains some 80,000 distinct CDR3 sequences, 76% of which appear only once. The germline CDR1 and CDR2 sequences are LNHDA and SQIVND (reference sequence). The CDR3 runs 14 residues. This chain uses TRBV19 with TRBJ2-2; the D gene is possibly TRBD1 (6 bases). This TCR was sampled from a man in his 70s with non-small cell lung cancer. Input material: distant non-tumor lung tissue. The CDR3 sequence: CTSQKTTGLRELFF. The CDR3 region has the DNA TGTACCAGTCAGAAAACCACAGGGCTCAGGGAGCTATTTTTT. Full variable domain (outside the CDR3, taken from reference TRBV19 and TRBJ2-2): DGGITQSPKYLFRKEGQNVTLSCEQNLNHDAMYWYRQDPGQGLRLIYYSQIVNDFQKGDIAEGYSVSREKKESFPLTVTSAQKNPTAFYLCTSQKTTGLRELFFGEGSRLTVL.